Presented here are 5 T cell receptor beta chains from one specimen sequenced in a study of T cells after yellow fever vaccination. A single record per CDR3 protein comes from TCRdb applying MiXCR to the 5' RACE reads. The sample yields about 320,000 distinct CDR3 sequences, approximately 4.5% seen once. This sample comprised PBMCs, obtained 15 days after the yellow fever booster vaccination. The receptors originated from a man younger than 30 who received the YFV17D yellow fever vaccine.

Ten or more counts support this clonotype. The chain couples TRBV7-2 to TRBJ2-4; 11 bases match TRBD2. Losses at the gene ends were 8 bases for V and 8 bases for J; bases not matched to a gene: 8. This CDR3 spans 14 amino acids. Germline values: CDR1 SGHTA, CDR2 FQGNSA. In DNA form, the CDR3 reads TGTGCCAGCCGCCTAGCGGGGGGTTGGGACATTCAGTACTTC. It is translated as CASRLAGGWDIQYF. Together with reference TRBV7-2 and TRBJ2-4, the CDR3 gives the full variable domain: GAGVSQSPSNKVTEKGKDVELRCDPISGHTALYWYRQSLGQGLEFLIYFQGNSAPDKSGLPSDRFSAERTGGSVSTLTIQRTQQEDSAVYLCASRLAGGWDIQYFGAGTRLSVL.

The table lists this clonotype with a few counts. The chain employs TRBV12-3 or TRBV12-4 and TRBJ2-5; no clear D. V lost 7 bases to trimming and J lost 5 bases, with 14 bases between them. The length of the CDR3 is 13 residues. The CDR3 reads CASTYEVRETQYF. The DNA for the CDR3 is TGTGCCAGCACCTACGAGGTTCGGGAGACCCAGTACTTC.

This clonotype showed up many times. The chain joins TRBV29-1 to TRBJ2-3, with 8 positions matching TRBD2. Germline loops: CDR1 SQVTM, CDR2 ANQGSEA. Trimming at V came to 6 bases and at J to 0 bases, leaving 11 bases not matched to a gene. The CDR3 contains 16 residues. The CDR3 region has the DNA TGCAGCGTCGAATTGCCGGCTAGCGGGAGCACAGATACGCAGTATTTT. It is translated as CSVELPASGSTDTQYF.

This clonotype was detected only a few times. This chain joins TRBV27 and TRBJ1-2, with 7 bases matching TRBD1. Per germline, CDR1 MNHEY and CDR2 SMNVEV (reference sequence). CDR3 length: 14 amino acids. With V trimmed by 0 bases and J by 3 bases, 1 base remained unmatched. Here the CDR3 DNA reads TGTGCCAGCAGTTTATCCGGACAGGACTATGGCTACACCTTC. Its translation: CASSLSGQDYGYTF.

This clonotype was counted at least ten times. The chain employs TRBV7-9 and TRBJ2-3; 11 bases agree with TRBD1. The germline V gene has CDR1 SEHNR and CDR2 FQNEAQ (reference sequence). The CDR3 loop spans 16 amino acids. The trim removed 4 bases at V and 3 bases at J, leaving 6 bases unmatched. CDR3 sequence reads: CASSSWTGGETDTQYF. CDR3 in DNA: TGTGCCAGCAGCTCCTGGACAGGGGGCGAGACAGATACGCAGTATTTT.